These T cell receptor beta chains were read from a single sample in a study of blood T cell repertoires in COVID-19. Only in-frame clones appear in the TCRdb table, and some are missing; sequencing was by immunoSEQ multiplex PCR. The repertoire consists of fewer than 150,000 clones, with roughly 90% occurring once and the leading ten covering about 10%. The sequenced material came from peripheral blood. The receptor set was obtained from a man in his forties or fifties with active or convalescent COVID-19. The CDR3 runs from the conserved cysteine through the conserved F or W. Each record gives: clone size, D gene, J gene, V gene, CDR3 DNA, CDR3 protein. A D gene is named only where the DNA matches it firmly. Part of the rows lack a size; the others show once, few, many or a class for expanded clones.

>once|NA|TRBJ2-7|TRBV28
TGTGCTACGGGGGACAGCTACGAGCAGTACTTC
CATGDSYEQYF
>once|NA|TRBJ1-1|TRBV5-5
TGTGCCAGCAGGCCAACAGGGAGCACTGAAGCTTTCTTT
CASRPTGSTEAFF
>NA|NA|TRBJ2-7|TRBV2
TGTGCCAGCAGTGAAGCAGATACAGGACCAGGTTACGAGCAGTACTTC
CASSEADTGPGYEQYF
>NA|NA|TRBJ2-1|TRBV7-2
TGTGCCAGCAGCTTAGCGGTACTAGCCTACAATGAGCAGTTCTTC
CASSLAVLAYNEQFF
>NA|NA|TRBJ2-1|TRBV5-1
TGCGCCAGCAGCGGATATCAGGGCTACGAGCAGTTCTTC
CASSGYQGYEQFF
>NA|TRBD1|TRBJ2-6|TRBV5-6
TGTGCCAGCAGCTTAAAGACAGGGGACTTATTTGGGGCCAACGTCCTGACTTTC
CASSLKTGDLFGANVLTF
>NA|NA|TRBJ1-5|TRBV7-9
TGTGCCAGCAGCCCCCCGGGTGGGCAGCCCCAGCATTTT
CASSPPGGQPQHF
>NA|NA|TRBJ2-3|TRBV2
TGTGCCACTGGACGGGAGCCAGATACGCAGTATTTT
CATGREPDTQYF
>NA|TRBD2|TRBJ2-7|TRBV6-6
TGTGCCAGCAGTCTCCCCGCTAGCGGGAGCTACGAGCAGTACTTC
CASSLPASGSYEQYF
>NA|NA|TRBJ1-2|TRBV6-6
TGTGCCAGCTTTGGAGATGGCTACACCTTC
CASFGDGYTF
>NA|NA|TRBJ2-7|TRBV5-1
TGCGCCAGCAGCTTACAGGGAATTGGAGACGAGCAGTACTTC
CASSLQGIGDEQYF
>NA|NA|TRBJ1-2|TRBV6-2/TRBV6-3
TGTGCCAGCAGCCCTTCCACAACAGGACGAAACTATGGCTACACCTTC
CASSPSTTGRNYGYTF
>NA|NA|TRBJ2-7|TRBV14
TGTGCCAGCAGCCAAGAGAGTCGAGGGAAGCAGTACTTC
CASSQESRGKQYF
>once|TRBD1|TRBJ2-1|TRBV3-1/TRBV3-2
TGTGCCAGCAGCCGGGACAGGGGGCAATCCTACAATGAGCAGTTCTTC
CASSRDRGQSYNEQFF
>NA|NA|TRBJ2-5|TRBV6-6
TGTGCCAGCAGTCTCACTGGGGGGTCCCGGGAGACCCAGTACTTC
CASSLTGGSRETQYF
>NA|TRBD1|TRBJ2-4|TRBV7-2
TGTGCCAGCAGCTTAGGACAGGGGAAAAACATTCAGTACTTC
CASSLGQGKNIQYF
>NA|TRBD2|TRBJ2-3|TRBV7-6
TGTGCCAGCAGCGCCACCGGGACTAGCGGTTCTAGCACAGATACGCAGTATTTT
CASSATGTSGSSTDTQYF
>NA|TRBD1|TRBJ2-2|TRBV6-5
TGTGCCAGCACCCCGACAGGGGTCACCGGGGAGCTGTTTTTT
CASTPTGVTGELFF
>NA|NA|TRBJ2-5|TRBV6-5
TGTGCCAGCAGGCCACAGCAAGAGACCCAGTACTTC
CASRPQQETQYF
>few|TRBD2|TRBJ2-5|TRBV5-6
TGTGCCAGCAGCTCGCGACGGGAGGACCCTTTTTTTCGGGAGACCCAGTACTTC
CASSSRREDPFFRETQYF
>NA|TRBD2|TRBJ2-1|TRBV28
TGTGCCAGCAGTTTCAGCGGGAGGGCCAATGAGCAGTTCTTC
CASSFSGRANEQFF
>NA|TRBD2|TRBJ2-7|TRBV5-5
TGTGCCAGCAGCTTTGGGACTAGCGGGAGTCTTTACGAGCAGTACTTC
CASSFGTSGSLYEQYF
>once|NA|TRBJ1-2|TRBV5-6
TGTGCCAGCAGCTTGACTGCTAACTATGGCTACACCTTC
CASSLTANYGYTF
>NA|TRBD1|TRBJ2-7|TRBV11-3
TGTGCCAGCAGCATGCAACAGGGGGGCCGGACCTACTTC
CASSMQQGGRTYF
>NA|NA|TRBJ1-4|TRBV6-1
TGTGCCAGCAGTGAATTAGGCGGGCGTAATGAAAAACTGTTTTTT
CASSELGGRNEKLFF
>NA|NA|TRBJ1-1|TRBV30
TGTGCCTGGAGTGCTCTCAGGGGATTAAACACTGAAGCTTTCTTT
CAWSALRGLNTEAFF
>NA|NA|TRBJ2-3|TRBV15
TGTGCCACCAGCAGTGGGCGGGTCACAGATACGCAGTATTTT
CATSSGRVTDTQYF
>once|NA|TRBJ1-4|TRBV7-9
TGTGCCAGCAGCCTGACTGGGAATGAAAAACTGTTTTTT
CASSLTGNEKLFF
>NA|NA|TRBJ2-5|TRBV2
TGTGCCAGCAGCGGACAGTTTTACCAAGAGACCCAGTACTTC
CASSGQFYQETQYF
>NA|NA|TRBJ1-2|TRBV18
TGTGCCAGCTCACCAGTTCGAGACACGGGCGGGAATGGCTACACCTTC
CASSPVRDTGGNGYTF
>NA|NA|TRBJ1-5|TRBV6-1
TGTGCCAGCAGTGAAGCGGCTGACTGGCAGCCCCAGCATTTT
CASSEAADWQPQHF
>once|NA|TRBJ2-7|TRBV28
TGTGCCAGCCGGACAGAGTTTTTATACGAGCAGTACTTC
CASRTEFLYEQYF
>once|NA|TRBJ2-5|TRBV11-2
TGTGCCAGCAGCTTAGATCTGGGCAGGGTACAGACCCAGTACTTC
CASSLDLGRVQTQYF
>few|NA|TRBJ1-5|TRBV7-2
TGTGCCAGCAGCTTATTGGGGGCGGTTGGTCAGCCCCAGCATTTT
CASSLLGAVGQPQHF
>once|TRBD2|TRBJ2-7|TRBV24-1
TGTGCCACCAGTGACCCGACTAGCGGGGGCTACGAGCAGTACTTC
CATSDPTSGGYEQYF
>NA|NA|TRBJ2-7|TRBV10-2
TGCGCCAGCAGTGTGGGCCGGGAGGAGCAGTACTTC
CASSVGREEQYF
>NA|TRBD2|TRBJ2-1|TRBV6-6
TGTGCCAGCAGTCCGCTGCGACTAGCGGGAGGGGGCAATGAGCAGTTCTTC
CASSPLRLAGGGNEQFF
>once|TRBD2|TRBJ2-7|TRBV9
TGTGCCAGCAGCTCAACAGTTGTAGCTGAGGGAGGGCTTTACGAGCAGTACTTC
CASSSTVVAEGGLYEQYF
>NA|TRBD1|TRBJ1-3|TRBV7-9
TGTGCCAGTTATCGGACAGGGAGCTCTGGAAACACCATATATTTT
CASYRTGSSGNTIYF
>NA|NA|TRBJ2-2|TRBV9
TGTGCCAGCAGCGTTGCTAGGGACCCCAGGGGAAGTCGGACCGGGGAGCTGTTTTTT
CASSVARDPRGSRTGELFF
>NA|NA|TRBJ2-5|TRBV7-2
TGTGCCAGCAGCTTAGCGCGGCGGCGGCAAGAGACCCAGTACTTC
CASSLARRRQETQYF
>once|NA|TRBJ1-4|TRBV5-1
TGCGCCAGCAGCTTGATTCGAGCTAATGAAAAACTGTTTTTT
CASSLIRANEKLFF
>NA|TRBD1|TRBJ1-1|TRBV6-5
TGTGCCAGCAGTATCGGACAGGGGGCCACTGAAGCTTTCTTT
CASSIGQGATEAFF
>few|NA|TRBJ2-1|TRBV10-3
TGTGCCACGCAGCGGGCTGACTACAATGAGCAGTTCTTC
CATQRADYNEQFF
>NA|NA|TRBJ1-5|TRBV7-2
TGTGCCAGCAGCTTACAGGGCACTGGTGGCAATCAGCCCCAGCATTTT
CASSLQGTGGNQPQHF
>NA|NA|TRBJ1-1|TRBV11-1
TGTGCCAGCAGCCTTGGTCTAGGGACTAACACTGAAGCTTTCTTT
CASSLGLGTNTEAFF
>NA|NA|TRBJ2-3|TRBV2
TGTGCCAGCAGTTTTCTTCTCCCAGGAGATACGCAGTATTTT
CASSFLLPGDTQYF
>NA|TRBD1|TRBJ2-1|TRBV9
TGTGCCAGCCGCACAGGGGTACAGGGGGCAGGGGGGGGATCCTACAATGAGCAGTTCTTC
CASRTGVQGAGGGSYNEQFF
>NA|NA|TRBJ2-2|TRBV27
TGTGCCAGCAGTTTATTACCGGGTGTGGGCACCGGGGAGCTGTTTTTT
CASSLLPGVGTGELFF
>NA|NA|TRBJ2-2|TRBV28
TGTGCCAGCAGTGCCAGACTAGTAACCGGGGAGCTGTTTTTT
CASSARLVTGELFF
>NA|TRBD1|TRBJ1-2|TRBV28
TGTGCCACCTTAATGACAGGGATTATTGGCTACACCTTC
CATLMTGIIGYTF
>NA|TRBD1|TRBJ2-7|TRBV18
TGTGCCAGCTCACCACTGGGACAGGGTAGCGCCTACGAGCAGTACTTC
CASSPLGQGSAYEQYF
>NA|NA|TRBJ2-1|TRBV27
TGTGCCAGCAGTTTAGGTGAGGGCACCTACAATGAGCAGTTCTTC
CASSLGEGTYNEQFF